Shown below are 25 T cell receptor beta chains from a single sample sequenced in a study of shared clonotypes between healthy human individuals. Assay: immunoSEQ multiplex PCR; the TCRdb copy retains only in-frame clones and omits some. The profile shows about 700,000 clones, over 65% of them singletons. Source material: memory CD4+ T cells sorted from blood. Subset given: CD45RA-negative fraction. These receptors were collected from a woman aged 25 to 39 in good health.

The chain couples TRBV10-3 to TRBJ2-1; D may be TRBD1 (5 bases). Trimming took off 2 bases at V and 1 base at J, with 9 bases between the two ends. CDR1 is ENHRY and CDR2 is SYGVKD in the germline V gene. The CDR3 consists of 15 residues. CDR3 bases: TGTGCCATCAGTGAGGGCAGGGTGTCCTACAATGAGCAGTTCTTC. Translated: CAISEGRVSYNEQFF.

CDR3 amino acids: CASSGIGATNEKLFF. The CDR3 region has the DNA TGTGCCAGCAGTGGAATCGGAGCAACTAATGAAAAACTGTTTTTT. The J gene is TRBJ1-4, the V gene TRBV25-1; D gene unclear. Trimming took 4 bases from V and 0 from J, leaving 9 bases between them. CDR1 and CDR2 (germline): MGHDK, SYGVNS. There are 15 residues in the CDR3.

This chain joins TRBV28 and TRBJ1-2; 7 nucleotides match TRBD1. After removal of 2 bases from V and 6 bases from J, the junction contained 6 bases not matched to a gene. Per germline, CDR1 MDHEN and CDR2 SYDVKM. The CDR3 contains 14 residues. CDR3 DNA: TGTGCCAGCAGTTTAGAGGGGGCGGGGAATGGCTACACCTTC. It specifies CASSLEGAGNGYTF.

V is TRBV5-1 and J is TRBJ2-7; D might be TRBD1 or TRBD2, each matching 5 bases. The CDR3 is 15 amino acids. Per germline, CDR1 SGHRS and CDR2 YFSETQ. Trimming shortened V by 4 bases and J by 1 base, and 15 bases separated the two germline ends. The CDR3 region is CASSHHGGKSYEQYF. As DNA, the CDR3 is TGCGCCAGCAGCCACCATGGGGGAAAATCCTACGAGCAGTACTTC.

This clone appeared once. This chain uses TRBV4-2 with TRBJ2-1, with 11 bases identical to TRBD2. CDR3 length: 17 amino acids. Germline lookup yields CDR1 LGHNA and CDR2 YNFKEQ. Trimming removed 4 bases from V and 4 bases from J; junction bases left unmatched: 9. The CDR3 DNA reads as TGTGCCAGCAGCCCACTGGGGGGGACTAGCGGATACAATGAGCAGTTCTTC. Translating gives CASSPLGGTSGYNEQFF.

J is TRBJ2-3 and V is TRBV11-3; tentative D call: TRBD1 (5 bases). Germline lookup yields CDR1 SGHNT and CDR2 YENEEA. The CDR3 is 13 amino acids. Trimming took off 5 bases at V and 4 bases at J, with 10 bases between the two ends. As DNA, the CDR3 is TGTGCCAGCAGCCCAGGACACGCAGATACGCAGTATTTT. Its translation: CASSPGHADTQYF. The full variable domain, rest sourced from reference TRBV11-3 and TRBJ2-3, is EAGVVQSPRYKIIEKKQPVAFWCNPISGHNTLYWYLQNLGQGPELLIRYENEEAVDDSQLPKDRFSAERLKGVDSTLKIQPAELGDSAVYLCASSPGHADTQYFGPGTRLTVL.

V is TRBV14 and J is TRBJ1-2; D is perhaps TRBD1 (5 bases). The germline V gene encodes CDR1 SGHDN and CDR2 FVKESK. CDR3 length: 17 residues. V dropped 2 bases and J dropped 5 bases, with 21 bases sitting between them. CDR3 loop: CASSQFQIKWGQYGYTF. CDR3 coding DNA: TGTGCCAGCAGCCAATTTCAGATAAAATGGGGCCAATATGGCTACACCTTC.

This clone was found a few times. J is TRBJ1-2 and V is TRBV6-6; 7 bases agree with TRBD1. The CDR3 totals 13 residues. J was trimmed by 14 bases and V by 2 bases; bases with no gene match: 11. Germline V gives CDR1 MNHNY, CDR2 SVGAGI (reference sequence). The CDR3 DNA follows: TGTGCCAGCAGTTACGGGGACAGTTGGCTTTCGACCTTC. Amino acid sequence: CASSYGDSWLSTF.

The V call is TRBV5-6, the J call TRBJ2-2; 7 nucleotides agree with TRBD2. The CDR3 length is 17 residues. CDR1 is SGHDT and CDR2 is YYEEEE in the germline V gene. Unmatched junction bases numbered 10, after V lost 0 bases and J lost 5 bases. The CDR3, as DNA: TGTGCCAGCAGCTTGGCGGGGTGGCGGGAGAGGACCGGGGAGCTGTTTTTT. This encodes CASSLAGWRERTGELFF.

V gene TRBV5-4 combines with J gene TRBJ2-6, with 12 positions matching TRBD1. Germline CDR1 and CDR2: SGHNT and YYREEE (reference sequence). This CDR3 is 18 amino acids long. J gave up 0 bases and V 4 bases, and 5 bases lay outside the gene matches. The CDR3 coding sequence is TGTGCCAGCAGCACGGGACAGGGGGCCCGCTCTGGGGCCAACGTCCTGACTTTC. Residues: CASSTGQGARSGANVLTF.

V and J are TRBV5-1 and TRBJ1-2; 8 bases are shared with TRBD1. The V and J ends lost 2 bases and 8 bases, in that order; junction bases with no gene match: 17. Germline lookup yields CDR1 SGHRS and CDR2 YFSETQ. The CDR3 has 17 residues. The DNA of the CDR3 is TGCGCCAGCAGCTTAGACGGCGCCCGACAGGGGCGGGGAGGCTACACCTTC. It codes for CASSLDGARQGRGGYTF. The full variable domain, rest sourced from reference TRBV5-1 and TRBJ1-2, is KAGVTQTPRYLIKTRGQQVTLSCSPISGHRSVSWYQQTPGQGLQFLFEYFSETQRNKGNFPGRFSGRQFSNSRSEMNVSTLELGDSALYLCASSLDGARQGRGGYTFGSGTRLTVV.

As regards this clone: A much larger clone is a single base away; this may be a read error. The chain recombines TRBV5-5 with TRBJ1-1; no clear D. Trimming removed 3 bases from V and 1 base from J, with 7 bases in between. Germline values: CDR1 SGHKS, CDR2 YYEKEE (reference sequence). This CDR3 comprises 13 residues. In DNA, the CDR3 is TGTGCCAGCAGCTCTTTGCCGAACACTGAAGCTTTCTTT. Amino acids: CASSSLPNTEAFF. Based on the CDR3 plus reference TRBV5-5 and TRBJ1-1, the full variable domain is DAGVTQSPTHLIKTRGQQVTLRCSPISGHKSVSWYQQVLGQGPQFIFQYYEKEERGRGNFPDRFSARQFPNYSSELNVNALLLGDSALYLCASSSLPNTEAFFGQGTRLTVV.

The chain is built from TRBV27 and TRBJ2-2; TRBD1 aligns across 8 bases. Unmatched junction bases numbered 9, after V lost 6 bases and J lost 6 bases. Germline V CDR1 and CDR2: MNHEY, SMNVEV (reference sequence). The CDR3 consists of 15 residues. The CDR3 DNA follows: TGTGCCAGCAGGCCCAGGGGGCGCTGGTCCGGGGAGCTGTTTTTT. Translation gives CASRPRGRWSGELFF.

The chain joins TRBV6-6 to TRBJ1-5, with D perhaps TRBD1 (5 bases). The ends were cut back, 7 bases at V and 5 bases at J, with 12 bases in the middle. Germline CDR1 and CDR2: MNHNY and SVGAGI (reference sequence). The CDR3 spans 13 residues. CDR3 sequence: CASMRGGDQPQHF. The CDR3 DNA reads TGTGCCAGCATGAGGGGCGGGGATCAGCCCCAGCATTTT.

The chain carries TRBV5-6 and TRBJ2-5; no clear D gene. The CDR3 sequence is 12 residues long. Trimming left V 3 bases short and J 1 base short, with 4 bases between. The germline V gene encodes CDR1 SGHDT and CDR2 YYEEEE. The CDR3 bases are TGTGCCAGCAGCTGGGGCCAAGAGACCCAGTACTTC. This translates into CASSWGQETQYF.

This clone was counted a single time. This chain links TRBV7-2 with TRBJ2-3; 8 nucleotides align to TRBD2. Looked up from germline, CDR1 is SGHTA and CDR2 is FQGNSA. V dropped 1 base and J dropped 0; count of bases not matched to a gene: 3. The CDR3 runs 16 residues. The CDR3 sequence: CASSLVPSGSTDTQYF. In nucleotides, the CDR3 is TGTGCCAGCAGCTTAGTTCCTAGCGGGAGCACAGATACGCAGTATTTT. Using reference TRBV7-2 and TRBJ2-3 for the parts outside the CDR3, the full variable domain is GAGVSQSPSNKVTEKGKDVELRCDPISGHTALYWYRQSLGQGLEFLIYFQGNSAPDKSGLPSDRFSAERTGGSVSTLTIQRTQQEDSAVYLCASSLVPSGSTDTQYFGPGTRLTVL.

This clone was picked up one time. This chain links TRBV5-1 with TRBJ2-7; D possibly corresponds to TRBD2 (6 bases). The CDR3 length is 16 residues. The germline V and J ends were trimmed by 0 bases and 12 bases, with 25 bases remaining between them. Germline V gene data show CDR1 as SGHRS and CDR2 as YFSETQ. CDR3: CASSLEGGARPGVVYF. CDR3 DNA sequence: TGCGCCAGCAGCTTGGAAGGCGGGGCGAGGCCCGGAGTGGTGTACTTC.

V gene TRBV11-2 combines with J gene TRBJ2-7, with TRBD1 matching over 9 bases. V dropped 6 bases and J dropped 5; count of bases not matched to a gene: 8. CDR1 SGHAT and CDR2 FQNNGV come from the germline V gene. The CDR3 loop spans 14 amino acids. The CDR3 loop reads CASRVPGQGNEQYF. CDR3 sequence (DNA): TGTGCCAGCAGGGTCCCGGGACAGGGCAACGAGCAGTACTTC.

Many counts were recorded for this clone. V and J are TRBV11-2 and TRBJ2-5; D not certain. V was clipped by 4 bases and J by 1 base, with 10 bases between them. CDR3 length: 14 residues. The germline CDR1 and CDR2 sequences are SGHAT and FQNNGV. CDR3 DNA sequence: TGTGCCAGCAGCTCCGGCGCCTTCCAAGAGACCCAGTACTTC. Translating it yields CASSSGAFQETQYF.

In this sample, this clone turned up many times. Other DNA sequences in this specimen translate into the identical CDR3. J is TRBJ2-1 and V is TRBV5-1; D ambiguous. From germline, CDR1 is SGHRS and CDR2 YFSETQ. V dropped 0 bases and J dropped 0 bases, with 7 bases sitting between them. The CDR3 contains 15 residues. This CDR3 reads CASSLDSSSYNEQFF. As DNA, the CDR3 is TGCGCCAGCAGCTTGGATAGTAGCTCCTACAATGAGCAGTTCTTC.

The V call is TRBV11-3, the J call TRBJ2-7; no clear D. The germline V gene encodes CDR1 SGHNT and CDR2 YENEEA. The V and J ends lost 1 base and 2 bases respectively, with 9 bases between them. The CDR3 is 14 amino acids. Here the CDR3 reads CASSLGNYTYEQYF. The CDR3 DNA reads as TGTGCCAGCAGCTTAGGGAATTACACCTACGAGCAGTACTTC.

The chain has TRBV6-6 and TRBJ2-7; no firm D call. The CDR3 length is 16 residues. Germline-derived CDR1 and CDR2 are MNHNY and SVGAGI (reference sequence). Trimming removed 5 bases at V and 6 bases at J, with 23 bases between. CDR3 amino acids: CASSRVLRTNKLEQYF. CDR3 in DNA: TGTGCCAGCAGTCGCGTTCTAAGGACCAATAAACTCGAGCAGTACTTC.

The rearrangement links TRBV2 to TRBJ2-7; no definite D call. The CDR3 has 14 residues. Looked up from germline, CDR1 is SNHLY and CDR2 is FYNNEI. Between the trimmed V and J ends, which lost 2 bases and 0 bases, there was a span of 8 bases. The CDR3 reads CASSETINSYEQYF. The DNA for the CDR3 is TGTGCCAGCAGTGAAACAATTAACTCCTACGAGCAGTACTTC. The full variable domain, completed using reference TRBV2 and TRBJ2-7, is EPEVTQTPSHQVTQMGQEVILRCVPISNHLYFYWYRQILGQKVEFLVSFYNNEISEKSEIFDDQFSVERPDGSNFTLKIRSTKLEDSAMYFCASSETINSYEQYFGPGTRLTVT.

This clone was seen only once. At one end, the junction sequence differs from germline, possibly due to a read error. CDR3 sequence: CASSIDLAGATWHF. The CDR3 bases are TGTGCCAGTAGTATAGATCTAGCGGGAGCGACCTGGCACTTC. This chain links TRBV19 with TRBJ2-7; 10 nucleotides align to TRBD2. The CDR3 runs to 14 residues. The germline gives CDR1 LNHDA, CDR2 SQIVND (reference sequence).

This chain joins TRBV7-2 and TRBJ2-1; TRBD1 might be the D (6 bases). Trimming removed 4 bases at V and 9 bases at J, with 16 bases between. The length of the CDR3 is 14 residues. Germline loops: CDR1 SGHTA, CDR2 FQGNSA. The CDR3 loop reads CASSSSGRDTEQFF. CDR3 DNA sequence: TGTGCCAGCAGCTCATCAGGCAGGGACACTGAGCAGTTCTTC. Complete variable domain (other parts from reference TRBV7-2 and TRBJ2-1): GAGVSQSPSNKVTEKGKDVELRCDPISGHTALYWYRQSLGQGLEFLIYFQGNSAPDKSGLPSDRFSAERTGGSVSTLTIQRTQQEDSAVYLCASSSSGRDTEQFFGPGTRLTVL.